The 14 T cell receptor beta chains reported below all come from one sample, sequenced in a study of CD8 T cells in ankylosing spondylitis (dated by TCRdb to 2017 to 2019). Receptor amplification or capture employed 5' RACE. TCRdb lists the instrument as Illumina HiSeq 2500. TCRdb trimmed public reads at Q25 via fastp, called clones via MiXCR and kept in-frame beta chains. Under each unique CDR3 protein, matching rows form one entry showing the most common genes and DNA. The sample has some 150,000 distinct CDR3 sequences on record, roughly 44% of them singletons. The ten largest make up approximately 16% of the sample. Sequencing used synovial fluid, either unsorted or a sorted T cell fraction (not recorded which). These receptors all stem from a male donor with ankylosing spondylitis.

The chain has TRBV7-8 and TRBJ1-1, with D possibly being TRBD1 (6 bases). V lost 1 base and J lost 1, with 13 bases in between. This CDR3 is built from 16 residues. Germline V gene lookup returns CDR1 SGHVS and CDR2 FQNEAQ. The CDR3 nucleotides read TGTGCCAGCAGCTTAGTGGCCCCGGGACAGAACACTGAAGCTTTCTTT. Translating gives CASSLVAPGQNTEAFF.

This rearrangement joins TRBV12-3 or TRBV12-4 to TRBJ2-1; D unclear. This CDR3 has 12 amino acids. Trimming pared 10 bases from V and 4 bases from J, leaving 11 bases between. CDR3: CATTDLYNEQFF. The DNA of the CDR3 is TGTGCCACGACGGATTTATACAATGAGCAGTTCTTC.

The chain couples TRBV5-6 to TRBJ2-1; D is tentatively TRBD1 or TRBD2 (5 bases each). The germline CDR1 and CDR2 sequences are SGHDT and YYEEEE. V lost 0 bases and J 4 bases, leaving 11 bases between the germline ends. This CDR3 spans 15 amino acids. This CDR3 is CASSLGGVFYNEQFF. The DNA for the CDR3 is TGTGCCAGCAGCTTGGGAGGGGTATTTTACAATGAGCAGTTCTTC.

The V gene is TRBV29-1, the J gene TRBJ1-1; D unresolved. Trimming left V 3 bases short and J 0 bases short, with 5 bases between. Germline lookup yields CDR1 SQVTM and CDR2 ANQGSEA. This CDR3 comprises 12 residues. The CDR3 loop reads CSVDMVNTEAFF. The CDR3 nucleotides read TGCAGCGTTGATATGGTGAACACTGAAGCTTTCTTT.

This clonotype was detected only once. This chain uses TRBV29-1 with TRBJ1-2, with a weak D call TRBD1 (5 bases). Germline V gives CDR1 SQVTM, CDR2 ANQGSEA. CDR3 size: 16 residues. V lost 0 bases, J lost 8 bases, and 22 bases lay in between. As DNA, the CDR3 is TGCAGCGTTGAAGATATAGCCGGGACCAGGGCTAGCGGCTACACCTTC. Its translation is CSVEDIAGTRASGYTF.

The chain couples TRBV6-2 or TRBV6-3 to TRBJ1-2; the match to TRBD1 covers 7 bases. V was clipped by 5 bases and J by 8 bases; unmatched bases: 11. Germline V CDR1 and CDR2: MNHEY, SVGEGT. CDR3 length equals 14 residues. Here the CDR3 DNA reads TGTGCCAGCAGTCTCTCTGGGGACAGAAGAGGCTACACCTTC. As protein: CASSLSGDRRGYTF.

In its sample, this clonotype was seen a few times. The chain joins TRBV6-1 to TRBJ2-7; D ambiguous. The CDR3 is 13 residues long. Looked up from germline, CDR1 is MNHNS and CDR2 is SASEGT. The V end was cut by 3 bases, the J end by 3 bases, with 9 bases between. The CDR3 spells CASSDSEIYEQYF. The CDR3 DNA reads as TGTGCCAGCAGTGATTCGGAAATCTACGAGCAGTACTTC.

V usage is TRBV12-3 or TRBV12-4 and J usage is TRBJ2-5; D may be TRBD2 (6 bases). This CDR3 contains 16 residues. Trimming took 1 base from V and 3 from J, leaving 15 bases between them. The CDR3: CASSLGMGTAKETQYF. The CDR3 DNA follows: TGTGCCAGCAGTTTAGGCATGGGGACTGCCAAAGAGACCCAGTACTTC.

This chain joins TRBV2 and TRBJ1-1; TRBD1 aligns across 7 bases. The V segment lost 4 bases and the J segment 0 bases; nucleotides outside the gene matches: 11. The germline CDR1 and CDR2 sequences are SNHLY and FYNNEI. This CDR3 has 17 amino acids. The CDR3 sequence: CASSVRTGDSMNTEAFF. The CDR3 DNA follows: TGTGCCAGCAGTGTACGCACGGGGGACAGCATGAACACTGAAGCTTTCTTT. Based on the CDR3 plus reference TRBV2 and TRBJ1-1, the full variable domain is EPEVTQTPSHQVTQMGQEVILRCVPISNHLYFYWYRQILGQKVEFLVSFYNNEISEKSEIFDDQFSVERPDGSNFTLKIRSTKLEDSAMYFCASSVRTGDSMNTEAFFGQGTRLTVV.

The gene calls are TRBV7-9 and TRBJ2-1, with D maybe TRBD1 (6 bases). Per germline, CDR1 SEHNR and CDR2 FQNEAQ (reference sequence). Trimming shortened V by 4 bases and J by 6 bases, and 16 bases separated the two germline ends. This CDR3 region has 15 residues. CDR3 protein: CASSSKDSGANEQFF. Here the CDR3 DNA reads TGTGCCAGCAGCTCGAAGGACAGTGGGGCCAATGAGCAGTTCTTC.

This clonotype was seen only a few times. This chain joins TRBV6-1 and TRBJ1-2; TRBD1 is a possible D gene (5 bases). V dropped 7 bases and J dropped 0 bases, with 21 bases sitting between them. CDR1 is MNHNS and CDR2 is SASEGT in the germline V gene. The CDR3 sequence is 17 residues long. CDR3 in amino acids: CASTGTQRPYANYGYTF. For the CDR3, the DNA is TGTGCCAGCACCGGGACCCAAAGACCCTATGCTAACTATGGCTACACCTTC.

This clonotype was counted once. The CDR3 DNA reads as TGTGCCAGCAGCTTGCTCCCCCTCGATGAGCAGTACTTC. It encodes CASSLLPLDEQYF. The V gene is TRBV7-6, the J gene TRBJ2-7; no reliable D call. This CDR3 is 13 amino acids long. V gave up 3 bases and J gave up 7 bases, with 13 bases separating them. Germline V lookup: CDR1 SGHVS, CDR2 FNYEAQ.

The CDR3 DNA is TGTGCCAGCAGCCCGGAGGGCATCCTGGTACCTAATGAAAAACTGTTTTTT. Its translation is CASSPEGILVPNEKLFF. The rearrangement joins TRBV7-9 to TRBJ1-4; D not certain. Trimming took off 5 bases at V and 3 bases at J, with 19 bases between the two ends. CDR3 length: 17 amino acids. Germline CDR1 reads SEHNR; CDR2 reads FQNEAQ (reference sequence).

V gene TRBV6-5 combines with J gene TRBJ1-4, with D maybe TRBD1 (6 bases). V was shortened by 2 bases and J by 10 bases, with 17 bases between the two germline ends. The CDR3 runs 15 residues. Germline V gene sequence: CDR1 MNHEY, CDR2 SVGAGI. The DNA of the CDR3 is TGTGCCAGCAGTTACCCGGGCAGGGGTTTACGAAAACTGTTTTTT. Translation: CASSYPGRGLRKLFF.